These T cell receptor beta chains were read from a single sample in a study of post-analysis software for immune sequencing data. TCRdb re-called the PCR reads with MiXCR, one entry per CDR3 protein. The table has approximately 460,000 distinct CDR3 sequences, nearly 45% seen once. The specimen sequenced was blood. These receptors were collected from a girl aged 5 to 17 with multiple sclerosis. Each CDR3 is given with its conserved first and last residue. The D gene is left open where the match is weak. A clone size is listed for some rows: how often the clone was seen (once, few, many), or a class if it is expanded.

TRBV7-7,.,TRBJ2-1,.,CASSPDGDEQFF,TGTGCTAGCAGCCCCGATGGGGATGAGCAGTTCTTC
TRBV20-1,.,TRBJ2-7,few,CSASIYEQYF,TGCAGTGCTAGTATCTACGAGCAGTACTTC
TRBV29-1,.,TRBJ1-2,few,CSALTGTGYGYTF,TGCAGCGCTTTAACAGGGACGGGCTATGGCTACACCTTC
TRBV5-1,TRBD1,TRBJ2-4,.,CASSPKLGQGKNIQYF,TGCGCCAGCAGCCCGAAACTGGGACAGGGGAAAAACATTCAGTACTTC
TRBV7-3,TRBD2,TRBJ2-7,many,CASSPTSGSLLEQYF,TGTGCCAGCAGTCCGACTAGCGGGAGCCTCCTCGAGCAGTACTTC
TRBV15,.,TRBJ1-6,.,CATSRDTDNSPLHF,TGTGCCACCAGCAGAGATACGGATAATTCACCCCTCCACTTT
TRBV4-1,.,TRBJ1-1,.,CASSQDSFGEVPEAFF,TGCGCCAGCAGCCAAGATAGTTTTGGGGAGGTCCCTGAAGCTTTCTTT
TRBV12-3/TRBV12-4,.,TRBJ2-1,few,CASGLTREQFF,TGTGCCAGCGGCCTGACTAGAGAGCAGTTCTTC
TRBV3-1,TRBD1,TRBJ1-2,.,CASSQGLRGRLNGYTF,TGTGCCAGCAGCCAGGGACTTAGGGGGCGCCTAAATGGCTACACCTTC
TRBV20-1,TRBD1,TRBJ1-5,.,CSAGYLGRGPQPQHF,TGCAGTGCTGGTTACCTTGGCAGGGGGCCTCAGCCCCAGCATTTT
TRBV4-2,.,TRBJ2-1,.,CASSKGTESGETQFF,TGTGCCAGCAGCAAAGGGACGGAGTCGGGGGAGACCCAGTTCTTC
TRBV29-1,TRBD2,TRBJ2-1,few,CSAQLAGRRSAYNEQFF,TGCAGCGCCCAGCTAGCGGGACGACGAAGTGCATACAATGAGCAGTTCTTC
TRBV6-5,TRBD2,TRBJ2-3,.,CASSYRLAGPDTQYF,TGTGCCAGCAGTTACCGTTTAGCGGGCCCAGATACGCAGTATTTT
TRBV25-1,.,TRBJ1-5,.,CASSDQGYSNQPQHF,TGTGCCAGCAGTGACCAGGGATACAGCAATCAGCCCCAGCATTTT
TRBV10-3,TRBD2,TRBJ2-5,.,CAIRLAEGETQYF,TGTGCCATCAGACTAGCGGAGGGAGAGACCCAGTACTTC
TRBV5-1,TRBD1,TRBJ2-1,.,CASSYDRGQEFF,TGCGCCAGCAGCTATGACAGGGGGCAAGAGTTCTTC
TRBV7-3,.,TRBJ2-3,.,CASSLPSDTQYF,TGTGCCAGCAGCTTACCCTCAGATACGCAGTATTTT
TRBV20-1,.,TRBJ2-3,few,CSASPTINPTDTQYF,TGCAGTGCTAGTCCGACTATCAACCCTACAGATACGCAGTATTTT
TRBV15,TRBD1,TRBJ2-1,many,CATSPTSGTGNNEQFF,TGTGCCACCAGCCCGACCTCCGGGACAGGGAACAATGAGCAGTTCTTC
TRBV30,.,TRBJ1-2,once,CASSPVSGGYTF,TGTGCAAGCTCCCCTGTCTCCGGAGGTTACACCTTC
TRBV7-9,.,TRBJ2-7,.,CASRPKQASSSYEQYF,TGTGCCAGCAGACCCAAGCAGGCGTCTAGCTCCTACGAGCAGTACTTC
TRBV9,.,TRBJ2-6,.,CASSALMAASSGANVLTF,TGTGCCAGCAGCGCCCTCATGGCCGCGAGCTCTGGGGCCAACGTCCTGACTTTC
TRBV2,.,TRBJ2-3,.,CASRRTSADTQYF,TGTGCCAGCAGGCGGACCTCAGCAGATACGCAGTATTTT
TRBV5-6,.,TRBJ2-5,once,CASSRPGGLQETQYF,TGTGCCAGCAGCAGACCGGGCGGGCTCCAAGAGACCCAGTACTTC
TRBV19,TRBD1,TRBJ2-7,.,CASSIRDRGYEQYF,TGTGCCAGTAGTATCCGGGACAGGGGATACGAGCAGTACTTC
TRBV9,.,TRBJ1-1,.,CASSVTGQKNTEAFF,TGTGCCAGCAGCGTTACAGGCCAGAAGAACACTGAAGCTTTCTTT
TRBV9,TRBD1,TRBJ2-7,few,CASSFSPGQGDEQYF,TGTGCCAGCAGCTTCAGTCCGGGACAGGGGGACGAGCAGTACTTC
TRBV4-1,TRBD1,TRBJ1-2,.,CASSQGPGQGARGYTF,TGCGCCAGCAGCCAAGGTCCGGGACAGGGGGCTCGGGGCTACACCTTC
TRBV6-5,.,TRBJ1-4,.,CASSYRPREKLFF,TGTGCCAGCAGTTACCGCCCGAGAGAAAAACTGTTTTTT
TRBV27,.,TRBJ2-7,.,CASSRLSPSYEQYF,TGTGCCAGCTCCAGACTCAGCCCCTCCTACGAGCAGTACTTC
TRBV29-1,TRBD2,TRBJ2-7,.,CSVEDPTLGGWYEQYF,TGCAGCGTTGAAGACCCCACTCTGGGGGGGTGGTACGAGCAGTACTTC
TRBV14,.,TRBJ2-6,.,CASSQEQGLSGANVLTF,TGTGCCAGCAGCCAGGAGCAGGGTCTCTCTGGGGCCAACGTCCTGACTTTC
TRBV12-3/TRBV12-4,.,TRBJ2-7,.,CASSPWGVSYEQYF,TGTGCCAGCAGCCCATGGGGGGTTTCCTACGAGCAGTACTTC
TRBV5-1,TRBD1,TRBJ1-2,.,CASSSGTGRLDYGYTF,TGCGCCAGCAGCTCCGGGACAGGGCGGCTGGACTATGGCTACACCTTC
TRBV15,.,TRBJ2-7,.,CATSRDRGVGEQYF,TGTGCCACCAGCAGAGATCGAGGGGTAGGCGAGCAGTACTTC
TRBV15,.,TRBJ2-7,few,CATSRGGPGSSYEQYF,TGTGCCACCAGCAGAGGGGGTCCAGGGAGCTCCTACGAGCAGTACTTC
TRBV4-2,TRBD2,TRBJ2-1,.,CASSQDQASGYNEQFF,TGTGCCAGCAGCCAAGATCAGGCTAGCGGTTACAATGAGCAGTTCTTC
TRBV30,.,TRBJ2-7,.,CAWSVGLSGYEQYF,TGTGCCTGGAGTGTCGGTCTTAGCGGTTACGAGCAGTACTTC
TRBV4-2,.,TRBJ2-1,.,CASSQEKGTSSNEQFF,TGTGCCAGCAGCCAAGAAAAAGGGACTTCATCCAATGAGCAGTTCTTC
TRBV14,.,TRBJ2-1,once,CASSQGFNNEQFF,TGTGCCAGCAGCCAGGGATTCAACAATGAGCAGTTCTTC
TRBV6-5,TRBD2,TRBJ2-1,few,CASSSGLAVYNEQFF,TGTGCCAGCAGTTCAGGACTAGCGGTCTACAATGAGCAGTTCTTC
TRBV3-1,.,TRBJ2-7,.,CASSAEKGGEQYF,TGTGCCAGCTCGGCTGAAAAAGGCGGCGAGCAGTACTTC
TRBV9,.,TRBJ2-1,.,CASSVSPTLVFNEQFF,TGTGCCAGCAGCGTGAGCCCCACACTAGTGTTCAATGAGCAGTTCTTC
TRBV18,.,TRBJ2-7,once,CASSPPNAVLDSYEQYF,TGTGCCAGCTCACCACCGAATGCGGTATTAGACTCCTACGAGCAGTACTTC
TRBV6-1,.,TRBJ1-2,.,CASSEGPGAGGYTF,TGTGCCAGCAGTGAAGGCCCAGGGGCGGGTGGCTACACCTTC
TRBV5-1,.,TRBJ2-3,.,CASSFGGVEDTQYF,TGCGCCAGCAGTTTCGGGGGAGTTGAAGATACGCAGTATTTT
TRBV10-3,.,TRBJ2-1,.,CAISESATCNEQFF,TGTGCCATCAGTGAGTCGGCTACCTGCAATGAGCAGTTCTTC
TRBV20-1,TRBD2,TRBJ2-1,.,CSAWGLAAYNEQFF,TGCAGTGCCTGGGGACTAGCGGCCTACAATGAGCAGTTCTTC
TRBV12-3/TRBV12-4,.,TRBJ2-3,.,CASSSTSGRAIGADTQYF,TGTGCCAGCAGTTCGACCTCAGGGCGCGCGATAGGAGCAGATACGCAGTATTTT
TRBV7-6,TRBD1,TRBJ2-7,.,CASGPGQGDEQYF,TGTGCCAGCGGTCCGGGACAGGGGGACGAGCAGTACTTC
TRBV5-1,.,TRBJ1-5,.,CASSLDQGSQPQHF,TGCGCCAGCAGCTTGGACCAGGGAAGTCAGCCCCAGCATTTT
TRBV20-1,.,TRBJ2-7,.,CSARPTRGRYEQYF,TGCAGTGCTAGACCAACTAGGGGAAGGTACGAGCAGTACTTC
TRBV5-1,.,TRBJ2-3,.,CASSPLGAGDTQYF,TGCGCCAGCAGCCCCCTGGGAGCGGGAGATACGCAGTATTTT
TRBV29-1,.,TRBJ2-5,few,CSVGLLYGETQYF,TGCAGCGTTGGTTTGTTATATGGGGAGACCCAGTACTTC
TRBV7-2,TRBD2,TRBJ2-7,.,CASSPAGSGSYEQYF,TGTGCCAGCAGCCCAGCGGGGTCTGGGTCCTACGAGCAGTACTTC
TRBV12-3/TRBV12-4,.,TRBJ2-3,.,CASSHKVDTEYF,TGTGCCAGCAGCCACAAGGTAGATACGGAGTATTTT
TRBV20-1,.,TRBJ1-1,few,CSARWGAEGTTEAFF,TGCAGTGCTAGATGGGGGGCAGAGGGTACAACTGAAGCTTTCTTT
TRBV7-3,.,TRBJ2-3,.,CASSQRTGYTDTQYF,TGTGCCAGCAGTCAACGGACCGGTTACACAGATACGCAGTATTTT
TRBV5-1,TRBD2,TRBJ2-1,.,CASSPRTSGRSNEQFF,TGCGCCAGCAGCCCAAGGACTAGCGGGAGGTCCAATGAGCAGTTCTTC